Sequencing of this T cell receptor beta chain was carried out in a study of cytomegalovirus exposure and HLA in healthy donors. Overall study results and limits: TCR beta sequences reportedly predicted most subjects' HLA-A and HLA-B alleles accurately. The authors assumed roughly uniform sequencing depth across donors for presence/absence analyses. Earlier results showed most TCR beta V segments being productive about 87% or about 30% of the time. In a later analysis, an Asian-associated ancestry cluster reportedly showed fewer N-insertions than the roughly 650-donor mean.

The CDR3 is made up of 14 amino acids. CDR1 is MNHEY, CDR2 SMNVEV, per germline (reference sequence). Unmatched junction bases numbered 9, after V lost 6 bases and J lost 9 bases. The primer mix had 60 Vbeta and 13 Jbeta primers. Some clones are missing from TCRdb's copy, which holds only in-frame ones; the method was immunoSEQ multiplex PCR. In total, the table holds about 160,000 clones. As to this clone: Its specificity is unknown.

This TCR came from a man aged 25-40 years in good health and CMV-seronegative. Source material: PBMCs. The chain is built from TRBV27 and TRBJ2-5, with 11 bases fitting TRBD1. CDR3 DNA: TGTGCCAGCAGCGGGACAGGGGGACGGGTAGCCCAGTACTTC. This codes for CASSGTGGRVAQYF.